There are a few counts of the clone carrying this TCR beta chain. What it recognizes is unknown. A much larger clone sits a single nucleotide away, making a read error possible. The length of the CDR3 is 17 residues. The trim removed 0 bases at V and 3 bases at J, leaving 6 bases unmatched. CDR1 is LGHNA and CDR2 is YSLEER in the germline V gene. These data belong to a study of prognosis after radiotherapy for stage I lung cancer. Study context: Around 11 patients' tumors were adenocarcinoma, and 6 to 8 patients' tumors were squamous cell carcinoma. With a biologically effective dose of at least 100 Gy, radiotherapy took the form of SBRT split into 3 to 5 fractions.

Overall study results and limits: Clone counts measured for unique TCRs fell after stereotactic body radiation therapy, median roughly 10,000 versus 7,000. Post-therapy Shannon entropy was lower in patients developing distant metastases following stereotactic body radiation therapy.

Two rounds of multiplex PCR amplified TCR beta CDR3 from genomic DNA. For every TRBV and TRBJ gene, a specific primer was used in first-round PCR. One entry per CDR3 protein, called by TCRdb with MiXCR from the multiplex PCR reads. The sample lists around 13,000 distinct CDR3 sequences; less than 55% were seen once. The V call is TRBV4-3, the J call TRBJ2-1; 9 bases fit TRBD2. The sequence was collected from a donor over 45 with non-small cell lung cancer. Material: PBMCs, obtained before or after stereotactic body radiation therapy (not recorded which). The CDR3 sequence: CASSQDVASGDYNEQFF. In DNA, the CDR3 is TGCGCCAGCAGCCAAGATGTGGCTAGCGGGGACTACAATGAGCAGTTCTTC.